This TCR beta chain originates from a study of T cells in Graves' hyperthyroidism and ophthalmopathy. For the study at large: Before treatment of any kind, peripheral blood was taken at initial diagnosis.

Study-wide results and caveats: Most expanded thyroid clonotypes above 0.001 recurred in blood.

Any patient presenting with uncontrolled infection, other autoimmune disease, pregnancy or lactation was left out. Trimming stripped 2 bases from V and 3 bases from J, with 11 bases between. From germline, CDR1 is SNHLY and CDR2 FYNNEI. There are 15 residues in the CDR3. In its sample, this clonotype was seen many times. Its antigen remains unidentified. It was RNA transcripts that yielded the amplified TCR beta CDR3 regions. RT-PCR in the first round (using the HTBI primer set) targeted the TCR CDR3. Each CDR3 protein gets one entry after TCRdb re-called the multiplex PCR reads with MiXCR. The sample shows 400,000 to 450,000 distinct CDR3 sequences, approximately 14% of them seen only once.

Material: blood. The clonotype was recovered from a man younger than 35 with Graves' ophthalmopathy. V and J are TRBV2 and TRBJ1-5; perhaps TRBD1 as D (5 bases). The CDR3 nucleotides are TGTGCCAGCAGTGAATACGGGGGGTACAATCAGCCCCAGCATTTT. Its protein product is CASSEYGGYNQPQHF.